This TCR beta chain was identified during a study of blood T cell repertoires in COVID-19. About the study: There were acute and convalescent COVID-19 samples, and they came from the United States, Italy and Spain. PBMCs, B-cell-depleted T cells, or T cells were the source of the cDNA or gDNA that made up the material.

Original methodology: Estimation of nucleated cell counts was performed using reference gene primer amplification. Method: immunoSEQ multiplex PCR; TCRdb's copy keeps in-frame clones and lacks some. V, J and clone size are taken as reported in that table, and D and trimming were inferred from the DNA itself. The sample comprises 55,000 to 80,000 clones, approximately 91% of which are singletons, and approximately 31% rests with the top ten. CDR3 length: 15 residues. V lost 0 bases to trimming and J lost 9 bases, with 17 bases between them. Looked up from germline, CDR1 is SGDLS and CDR2 is YYNGEE. The gene calls are TRBV9 and TRBJ2-3; possible D gene TRBD1, 5 bases. Material: peripheral blood. This clonotype originated in a man over 45 with acute or convalescent COVID-19. For the CDR3, the DNA is TGTGCCAGCAGCGTAGGACAGAATAACAGATACACGCAGTATTTT. It translates to CASSVGQNNRYTQYF.